The T cell receptor beta chain described here comes from a study of cytomegalovirus exposure and HLA in healthy donors. Study as a whole: In a later analysis, the approximately 120 validation repertoires were reported to have used the same platform as the approximately 690 first-cohort repertoires. Study-level results: First-cohort TCR clusters were later found to tend to co-occur in the approximately 120 validation repertoires. Cytomegalovirus-associated status was assigned to 164 TCR beta chains.

About this clone: Its antigen is not known.

The repertoire was sequenced with immunoSEQ multiplex PCR; TCRdb's copy has only in-frame clones and lacks some. The sample includes about 250,000 clones, roughly 84% of them seen just once. Germline loops: CDR1 MNHNY, CDR2 SVGAGI (reference sequence). The CDR3 runs to 12 residues. Trimming pared 8 bases from V and 1 base from J, leaving 8 bases between. V is TRBV6-6 and J is TRBJ1-1, with D perhaps TRBD1 (5 bases). The sequencing sample was made of PBMCs. This TCR came from a man younger than 35 in good health and CMV-seropositive. In DNA, the CDR3 is TGTGCCAGCGGCAGGGAGAACACTGAAGCTTTCTTT. This gives the protein CASGRENTEAFF.